This TCR beta chain was recorded in a study of blood T cell repertoires in COVID-19. The protocol was immunoSEQ multiplex PCR, while the TCRdb copy is restricted to in-frame clones and leaves out a portion. The data contain approximately 270,000 clones, over 80% of them singletons. This clonotype was obtained from a human donor in a cohort exposed to, infected with or recovered from COVID-19 (not recorded which). The donor label of this sample is uncertain. What was sequenced was PBMCs or T cells enriched from blood (not recorded which).

The CDR3 region has the DNA TGTGCCAGTAGTATGGACAGGGAGGACTATGGCTACACCTTC. It translates to CASSMDREDYGYTF. The chain joins TRBV19 to TRBJ1-2; TRBD1 aligns across 8 bases. V was pared by 3 bases and J by 3 bases, with 3 bases of the junction left unmatched. The CDR3 contains 14 residues. Germline CDR1 is LNHDA and CDR2 is SQIVND (reference sequence).